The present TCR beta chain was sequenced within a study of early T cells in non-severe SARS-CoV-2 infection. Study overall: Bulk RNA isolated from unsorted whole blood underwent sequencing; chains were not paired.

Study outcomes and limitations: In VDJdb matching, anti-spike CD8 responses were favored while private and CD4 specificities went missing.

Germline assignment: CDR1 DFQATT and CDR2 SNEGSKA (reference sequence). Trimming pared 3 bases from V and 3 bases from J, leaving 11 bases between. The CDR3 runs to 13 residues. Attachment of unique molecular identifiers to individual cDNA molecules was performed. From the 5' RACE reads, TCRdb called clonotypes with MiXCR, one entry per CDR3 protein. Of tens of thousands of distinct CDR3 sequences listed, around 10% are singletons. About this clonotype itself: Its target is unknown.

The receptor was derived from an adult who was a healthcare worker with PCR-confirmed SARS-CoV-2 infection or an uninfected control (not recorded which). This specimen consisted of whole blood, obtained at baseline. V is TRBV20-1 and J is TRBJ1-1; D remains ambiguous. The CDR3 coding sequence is TGCAGTGCTAGGAGGCAATTGGACACTGAAGCTTTCTTT. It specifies CSARRQLDTEAFF.